This TCR beta chain was sequenced in a study of cytomegalovirus exposure and HLA in healthy donors (dated by TCRdb to about 2017). As for the study more broadly: An earlier analysis of a few hundred of the donors reported approximately 280 Gb of sequence data and 117 million unique TCR beta sequences obtained from 150 million to 200 million T cells. Around 320 gigabases of sequencing data and 80 million or so unique TCR sequences were included in an early release covering roughly 700 HLA-typed donors. Of the roughly 400 genotyped donors, roughly 80% fell in the genetic ancestry cluster associated with self-reported Caucasian donors. The study was designed to test whether signatures of past pathogen exposure could be identified by cataloging public T cell receptors. The study profiled the T cell repertoires of about 720 subjects by immunosequencing and related them to cytomegalovirus serostatus. Along with the roughly 610-subject first cohort, a separate validation cohort of roughly 110 different subjects was used. To predict cytomegalovirus infection status, the study brought together high-throughput TCR immunosequencing, statistical association of individual TCRs with disease status, and machine learning. To study patterns of TCR occurrence, a later analysis re-analyzed previously published TCR beta repertoires from around 700 donors and added high-resolution HLA genotyping. Rather than drawing on any new phenotypic data, the later analysis identified candidate immune exposures from TCR beta sequences and the way those sequences occurred across donors. To decide whether each TCR beta V gene segment behaved as functional or pseudogenic, an earlier analysis of approximately 590 of the donors relied on high-throughput TCR beta sequencing. Donor age, sex, ethnicity and CMV serostatus were compiled alongside the repertoire data. Genome-wide SNP genotypes for about 60% of the roughly 670 donors were used in a later genetic analysis, which treated that subset as a discovery cohort. All discovery cohort repertoires had been generated using a single sequencing platform. HLA typing covered class I and class II loci at four-digit resolution. Typing coverage varied by locus: roughly 620-640 donors for A, B, C, DRB1 and DQB1; 500 to 550 for DQA1; more than 600 for DPA1; approximately 470 for DPB1. Roughly five DR-DQ haplotypes were handled as single units for association and clustering because linkage in the cohort was strong. On average, roughly 200,000 unique TCR beta nucleotide sequences were sequenced per donor among 398 genotyped donors of the cohort, with roughly 18% of those sequences being non-productive.

To note about this clone: Its antigen specificity is not known. The input lacks base qualities; no much larger clone sits a single base away.

Preparation of the library involved the immunoSEQ multiplex PCR assay. For the multiplex PCR, a mixture combining 60 forward primers for TCR Vbeta segments and 13 reverse primers for TCR Jbeta segments was used. The CDR3 region of rearranged TCR beta genes was amplified from genomic DNA by a multiplex PCR assay. The amplified TCR beta libraries were sequenced on the Illumina HiSeq System as 87-base-pair reads. On the authors' methods: In a later analysis, roughly 80 million unique TCR beta chains were counted across the 500 to 700 repertoires, and roughly 11 million of these chains were shared by at least two donors. Raw reads were error-corrected and collapsed into unique sequences with a nearest-neighbor algorithm that merged closely related sequences to remove PCR and sequencing errors. Alignment of CDR3 sequences to IMGT reference sequences was used to assign V, D and J gene segments. For a sequence to be retained, at least a six-nucleotide match to both a V gene segment and a J gene segment was required. A rearrangement was called productive if the CDR3 had no stop codons and remained in frame with V and J, and every other rearrangement was called non-productive. CDR3 was defined according to IMGT convention as the region running from the second conserved V-encoded cysteine to the conserved J-encoded phenylalanine. The earlier analysis of about 640 of the donors excluded any sequence lacking an unambiguous match to a single V gene segment. In an earlier analysis of several hundred of the donors, V segments were called functional above 56.7% productive rearrangements and were called segregating when the between-donor standard deviation exceeded 5%. A statistical classification framework was built for diagnosing cytomegalovirus status from the catalog of TCR beta chain sequences. In a later analysis, V and J genes were assigned by comparing TCR nucleotide sequences against IMGT/GENE-DB human TR gene sequences. A later analysis assigned CDR3 sequences and most-parsimonious VDJ recombination scenarios with the TCRdist pipeline. In a later analysis, every TCR beta chain was defined by the combination of its CDR3 amino acid sequence and its V-gene family, and reads without a unique V-gene family were dropped. As a way to deal with suspected cross-contamination and a sequencing artifact, a later analysis dropped 640 or so nucleotide sequences that were highly shared and had low generation probability. For each public chain, a later analysis derived a clonal expansion index from normalized ranks of inferred template counts within each repertoire. A later analysis computed generation probabilities with a VDJ recombination model fitted to out-of-frame rearrangements, and checked the results against IGoR. In a later analysis, TCR-TCR, TCR-HLA and TCR-CMV co-occurrence was scored with hypergeometric tests, and a repertoire-size bias correction was applied to TCR pairs. A later analysis estimated false discovery rates by permuting HLA or CMV assignments 20 times. In a later analysis, co-occurring TCRs were grouped using DBSCAN, with TCRdist sequence similarity added in when clustering inside HLA-allele-positive subsets. Repertoires with fewer than 30,000 or more than 120,000 public chains were left out of co-occurrence clustering, as were a handful of repertoires with anomalous nucleotide sharing. TCRdb's version of the immuneACCESS table is confined to in-frame rearrangements and falls short of the full clone set. An unresolved V gene accounts for under half of the shortfall where checked; the remainder is of unknown origin. V and J calls and clone size come straight from that table; D and trimming were deduced from the DNA. This sample has approximately 220,000 clones in its table, and about 80% of those were observed once. The ten largest make up 0.55% to 0.75% of the sample.

The cohort comprised 670 or so healthy bone marrow donors. At the time of sampling, all cohort members were nominally healthy, though unrecorded immune exposures were likely present. The donor tested CMV seronegative and was one of the 352 seronegative cohort members. A peripheral blood sample was collected from each donor, and TCR beta sequencing was performed on peripheral blood mononuclear cells. Genomic DNA was extracted from the blood cell samples with the Qiagen DNeasy Blood Extraction Kit. The CDR3 starts with the cysteine, ends with the phenylalanine, and has 12 residues. Kept here is only the CDR3 DNA, which spans 36 bases and is read in frame from base 1. Per the germline V gene (reference sequence), SEHNR is the CDR1 and FQNEAQ is the CDR2. The trim is 5 bases for V and 3 bases for J, with a gap of 8 bases between the germline ends. Results the study describes overall, beyond this receptor: A later analysis found that TCR association rates varied across HLA loci, with DRB1 alleles showing the most associated TCRs and HLA-C alleles the fewest. A further reported finding was that TCR beta sequences accurately predicted the HLA-A and HLA-B alleles for most subjects in the first cohort. Because HLA typing was unavailable for some donors at each locus, only the typed subset was used in association tests. Because counts were too low, 15 to 20 rarely observed V segments, including chromosome 9 orphons, were excluded from the earlier analysis of several hundred of the donors. At a false discovery rate of 0.05, a later analysis linked around 15,000 TCR beta sequences to specific HLA alleles. A later analysis found that HLA-associated TCR beta chains were more clonally expanded and had lower generation probabilities than equally common non-associated chains. CMV serostatus was the only immune exposure information available for the cohort. A cluster of highly shared sequence variants was judged likely to represent a technical artifact of the sequencing pipeline. Linkage disequilibrium might explain the correlated functional status among segregating V segments, but an unknown experimental factor could not be excluded. In a later analysis, several top co-occurrence clusters were reported to appear linked to parvovirus B19, influenza, CMV and Epstein-Barr virus. Because the 87-base-pair reads could not distinguish some IMGT-functional V segments, including TRBV6-2 and TRBV6-3, those segments were excluded. A later genetic analysis associated a missense DCLRE1C variant with V-gene and J-gene trimming of TCR beta chains, and an independent cohort replicated the association. In a later genetic analysis, fewer N-insertions in productive TCRs were reported among donors in an Asian-associated ancestry cluster than the roughly 700-donor mean. The study listed 164 TCR beta chains as associated with cytomegalovirus. The cohort was sequenced for TCR beta chains only, and without alpha or paired-chain data the features that could be detected were limited. Broadly in line with IMGT annotations, most TCR beta V segments showed up in productive rearrangements about 90% or about 30% of the time in an earlier analysis of about 500 of the donors. According to the authors, the approach could potentially be generalized to other disease states and immunological phenotypes. A later analysis found that most CMV-associated TCR beta chains appeared HLA-restricted, with HLA associations seemingly driven largely by CMV exposure. Cytomegalovirus status was reported to be diagnosed by the classifier with high specificity and sensitivity in both the original and validation cohorts. In vitro tests confirmed that a few of the cytomegalovirus-associated TCR beta chains recognize cytomegalovirus antigens. Most TCR sequences were observed very rarely across donors, whereas some public TCRs were present in many individuals. Strong co-occurrence of HLA alleles, especially DR and DQ, made assigning TCR associations to individual alleles difficult. Sequencing depth was assumed to be roughly uniform across donors in the presence/absence analyses, though that assumption may not hold.

The chain links TRBV7-9 with TRBJ2-7; TRBD2 is perhaps the D gene, given 5 matching bases. Sequenced sample: PBMCs. This clonotype was obtained from a young man in good health and CMV-seronegative. The sequenced DNA: TGTGCCAGCAGCGTAACTAGCTACGAGCAGTACTTC. Translated, this gives CASSVTSYEQYF.